Shown below are 23 T cell receptor beta chains from a single sample sequenced in a study of regulatory T cells in long-lasting Graves disease. Time point of the sample: persistent/refractory GD, antithyroid drugs over 5 years with positive TRAb. PBMC RNA was the source of the TCR library. Sequencing libraries for TCR beta were prepared with iRepertoire HTBI primers and Arm-PCR of CDR3 regions. TCRdb redid the calling of the multiplex PCR reads with MiXCR, one entry per CDR3 protein. This sample has approximately 690,000 distinct CDR3 sequences, with 25% to 35% found just once. The sample was peripheral blood mononuclear cells (PBMCs), taken when the disease was refractory, from a patient treated with antithyroid drugs. All receptors come from a female donor with Graves disease.

This chain connects TRBV3-1 to TRBJ1-1; possibly TRBD1 for D (6 bases). This CDR3 has 16 amino acids. V shed 1 base and J shed 0 bases, with 12 bases lying between them. CDR1 is LGHDT and CDR2 is YNNKEL in the germline V gene (reference sequence). CDR3 protein: CASSQATGPMNTEAFF. DNA of the CDR3: TGTGCCAGCAGCCAAGCCACAGGGCCCATGAACACTGAAGCTTTCTTT.

This clonotype was recorded at least ten times. The V call is TRBV10-3, the J call TRBJ1-2, with 9 bases that match TRBD1. The V gene end was trimmed by 10 bases and the J gene end by 3 bases; junction bases not matched to a gene: 12. Germline loops: CDR1 ENHRY, CDR2 SYGVKD. The CDR3 covers 15 residues. CDR3 DNA: TGTGCCACTCGGGACAGGGAGAGAGATGACTATGGCTACACCTTC. Translated: CATRDRERDDYGYTF.

V usage is TRBV18 and J usage is TRBJ1-1; D is perhaps TRBD1 (5 bases). The CDR3 extends over 15 amino acids. Trimming stripped 0 bases from V and 5 bases from J, with 13 bases between. The germline V gene has CDR1 KGHSH and CDR2 LQKENI. The CDR3 protein is CASSPPQGGGTEAFF. CDR3 coding DNA: TGTGCCAGCTCACCACCGCAGGGCGGGGGAACTGAAGCTTTCTTT.

This clonotype appeared a single time. The rearrangement uses TRBV5-5 and TRBJ2-7; 8 bases align to TRBD1. CDR3 size: 19 residues. Germline V gives CDR1 SGHKS, CDR2 YYEKEE (reference sequence). Trimming at V came to 0 bases and at J to 3 bases, leaving 17 bases not matched to a gene. CDR3 nucleotides: TGTGCCAGCAGCTTGGCCGGGACAGGCCTTTCTCCTTTCTACTACGAGCAGTACTTC. This codes for CASSLAGTGLSPFYYEQYF.

This clonotype came up many times. This chain joins TRBV6-9 and TRBJ1-1, with TRBD1 identical over 9 bases. CDR1 and CDR2 (germline): MNHGY, SVAAGI. The CDR3 consists of 13 residues. Unmatched junction bases numbered 5, after V lost 4 bases and J lost 8 bases. CDR3 sequence: CASSWDGQGEAFF. CDR3 nucleotides: TGTGCCAGCAGTTGGGATGGACAGGGGGAAGCTTTCTTT.

The chain is built from TRBV7-9 and TRBJ1-1; D is perhaps TRBD1 (5 bases). Between the trimmed V and J ends, which lost 5 bases and 0 bases, there was a span of 13 bases. The germline CDR1 and CDR2 sequences are SEHNR and FQNEAQ (reference sequence). CDR3 size: 15 residues. CDR3 coding DNA: TGTGCCAGCAGCCAAAGGGGCAGCTTGAACACTGAAGCTTTCTTT. Translation gives CASSQRGSLNTEAFF.

V and J are TRBV7-3 and TRBJ1-5; D not certain. The V end lost 2 bases, the J end lost 3 bases, and 8 bases lay between the germline ends. This CDR3 is built from 14 residues. Germline CDR1 reads SGHTA; CDR2 reads FQGTGA. CDR3 sequence reads: CASSLGGNNQPQHF. Here the CDR3 DNA reads TGTGCCAGCAGCTTAGGCGGGAACAATCAGCCCCAGCATTTT.

This clonotype was found a few times. The V gene is TRBV30, the J gene TRBJ1-2; TRBD1 is a possible D gene (6 bases). Trimming shortened V by 4 bases and J by 8 bases, and 17 bases separated the two germline ends. The CDR3 consists of 13 residues. Germline lookup yields CDR1 GTSNPN and CDR2 SVGIG (reference sequence). CDR3 DNA: TGTGCCTGGAACACAGGGCTTAGTAACGGCTACACCTTC. Translation: CAWNTGLSNGYTF.

In this sample, this clonotype turned up a few times. This sequence joins TRBV19 and TRBJ1-1, with TRBD1 as a possible D gene (5 bases). The CDR3 has 13 amino acids. Germline V gives CDR1 LNHDA, CDR2 SQIVND (reference sequence). V dropped 6 bases and J dropped 5 bases, with 13 bases sitting between them. The CDR3 coding sequence is TGTGCCAGTAGCCGTGGGGCTTGGACTGAAGCTTTCTTT. It specifies CASSRGAWTEAFF.

The chain links TRBV6-5 to TRBJ1-2, with unresolved D. Germline V gives CDR1 MNHEY, CDR2 SVGAGI. CDR3 length: 14 amino acids. The V end was cut by 4 bases, the J end by 2 bases, with 11 bases between. CDR3 in amino acids: CASSLAPRNYGYTF. The CDR3 DNA reads as TGTGCCAGCAGTTTAGCTCCACGAAACTATGGCTACACCTTC.

The CDR3 coding sequence is TGCGCCAGCAGCGAGGTACCGGGCCCCGAAAAAGCTTTCTTT. This translates into CASSEVPGPEKAFF. The rearrangement joins TRBV5-1 to TRBJ1-1; D unclear. CDR3 length: 14 amino acids. The ends were cut back, 4 bases at V and 9 bases at J, with 19 bases in the middle. CDR1 SGHRS and CDR2 YFSETQ come from the germline V gene. Full variable domain (outside the CDR3, taken from reference TRBV5-1 and TRBJ1-1): KAGVTQTPRYLIKTRGQQVTLSCSPISGHRSVSWYQQTPGQGLQFLFEYFSETQRNKGNFPGRFSGRQFSNSRSEMNVSTLELGDSALYLCASSEVPGPEKAFFGQGTRLTVV.

This clonotype has more than one count but fewer than ten. V is TRBV14 and J is TRBJ1-1, with D uncertain. Trimming left V 3 bases short and J 4 bases short, with 12 bases between. The CDR3 runs to 14 residues. The germline gives CDR1 SGHDN, CDR2 FVKESK. CDR3 protein: CASSQEGGGTEAFF. CDR3 coding DNA: TGTGCCAGCAGCCAGGAGGGAGGAGGCACTGAAGCTTTCTTT.

This clonotype came up a few times. The chain recombines TRBV5-1 with TRBJ2-7; weak D call: TRBD2 (5 bases). The CDR3 is 13 amino acids. Per the germline V gene, CDR1 is SGHRS and CDR2 is YFSETQ. V was shortened by 2 bases and J by 4 bases, with 10 bases between the two germline ends. The CDR3 is CASSFGVGYEQYF. The DNA of the CDR3 is TGCGCCAGCAGCTTCGGGGTCGGTTACGAGCAGTACTTC.

This clonotype was seen a few times. This sequence joins TRBV27 and TRBJ1-6; D is unresolved. The length of the CDR3 is 15 residues. CDR1 and CDR2 from the germline V gene are MNHEY and SMNVEV (reference sequence). The ends were cut back, 6 bases at V and 5 bases at J, with 14 bases in the middle. The CDR3 protein is CASRAEDRDNSPLHF. In DNA, the CDR3 is TGTGCCAGCAGAGCCGAGGACCGAGATAATTCACCCCTCCACTTT.

This clonotype was recorded at least ten times. The junction shows a germline mismatch at one end, possibly a read error. J is TRBJ1-1 and V is TRBV5-1; D remains ambiguous. Germline assignment: CDR1 SGHRS and CDR2 YFSETQ. This CDR3 region has 13 residues. The CDR3 region is CASSLLLNTEAFF. The CDR3 coding sequence is TGTGCCAGCAGTTTGCTCCTTAACACTGAAGCTTTCTTT.

This clonotype was observed a handful of times. This chain's CDR3 is CASSYKGQYEQYF. DNA of the CDR3: TGCGCCAGCAGCTATAAGGGACAGTACGAGCAGTACTTC. The genes are TRBV5-1 and TRBJ2-7; 7 nucleotides match TRBD1. The CDR3 spans 13 residues. Trimming at V came to 3 bases and at J to 4 bases, leaving 4 bases not matched to a gene. CDR1 and CDR2 from the germline V gene are SGHRS and YFSETQ. The full variable domain, in which reference TRBV5-1 and TRBJ2-7 provide the parts outside the CDR3, is KAGVTQTPRYLIKTRGQQVTLSCSPISGHRSVSWYQQTPGQGLQFLFEYFSETQRNKGNFPGRFSGRQFSNSRSEMNVSTLELGDSALYLCASSYKGQYEQYFGPGTRLTVT.

Many counts were recorded for this clonotype. The chain links TRBV27 to TRBJ2-7; D may be TRBD2 (5 bases). With 0 bases removed from V and 6 bases from J, the gap between germline ends came to 15 bases. The V gene's germline CDR1 is MNHEY and CDR2 SMNVEV (reference sequence). The length of the CDR3 is 15 residues. The CDR3 DNA reads TGTGCCAGCAGTTTATCGCCCCGGGGAGATCGCGAGCAGTACTTC. Protein: CASSLSPRGDREQYF.

J is TRBJ1-5 and V is TRBV5-8, with no clear D. The CDR3 is made up of 12 amino acids. Trimming cost V 0 bases and J 6 bases, with 4 bases left between them. The germline V gene has CDR1 SGHTS and CDR2 YDEGEE. CDR3 residues: CASSLGAQPQHF. Here the CDR3 DNA reads TGTGCCAGCAGCTTGGGGGCTCAGCCCCAGCATTTT.

This clonotype appeared a single time. The rearrangement joins TRBV9 to TRBJ2-7; D is possibly TRBD2 (5 bases). V was cut by 4 bases and J by 3 bases, with 17 bases left in between. This CDR3 contains 15 residues. The germline V gene encodes CDR1 SGDLS and CDR2 YYNGEE. CDR3 nucleotides: TGTGCCAGCAGCCCAGCAGAGGGCTACTACTACGAGCAGTACTTC. It codes for CASSPAEGYYYEQYF.

This chain links TRBV6-5 with TRBJ1-2; tentatively, D is TRBD1 (5 bases). The CDR3 totals 15 residues. From germline, CDR1 is MNHEY and CDR2 SVGAGI. V lost 4 bases and J lost 5, with 17 bases in between. The chain's CDR3 is CASSLGRGSGYGYTF. The CDR3 DNA reads as TGTGCCAGCAGTTTGGGACGGGGGAGCGGGTATGGCTACACCTTC.

This clonotype was observed a single time. The chain uses TRBV4-1 and TRBJ1-2; 8 nucleotides line up with TRBD1. The trim removed 3 bases at V and 8 bases at J, leaving 8 bases unmatched. CDR3 length: 14 amino acids. The germline V gene has CDR1 MGHRA and CDR2 YSYEKL. This CDR3 is CASSHPGTGGGYTF. CDR3 nucleotides: TGCGCCAGCAGCCACCCCGGGACAGGTGGCGGCTACACCTTC.

The chain has TRBV29-1 and TRBJ2-2; D gene uncertain. CDR1 SQVTM and CDR2 ANQGSEA come from the germline V gene. Trimming cost V 4 bases and J 4 bases, with 25 bases left between them. The CDR3 totals 18 residues. DNA for the CDR3: TGCAGCGTTGCATATGGCGGTGGTCGATCCCGTGCCACCGGGGAGCTGTTTTTT. It translates to CSVAYGGGRSRATGELFF.

This clonotype was seen more than once but under ten times. The chain is built from TRBV25-1 and TRBJ1-2; D is unresolved. V was pared by 5 bases and J by 4 bases, with 11 bases between. The CDR3 consists of 13 residues. Germline CDR1 and CDR2: MGHDK and SYGVNS. The CDR3 coding sequence is TGTGCCAGCAGTTCACCCGGGCGCTATGGCTACACCTTC. Encoded protein: CASSSPGRYGYTF.